This T cell receptor (beta chain) was found in a study of control samples from healthy donors and cancer patients. The length of the CDR3 is 19 residues. With 0 bases clipped from V and 3 bases from J, the junction kept 10 bases outside the gene matches. Germline assignment: CDR1 MGHRA and CDR2 YSYEKL. Assay: immunoSEQ multiplex PCR; the TCRdb copy retains only in-frame clones and omits some. The table records about 160,000 clones, around 96% of them present only once. This receptor was identified in a woman in her twenties or thirties in good health. Sequencing was done on a sample of blood. The chain uses TRBV4-1 and TRBJ2-6; 8 positions agree with TRBD1. The CDR3 region is CASSQDPGQGAVGANVLTF. DNA of the CDR3: TGCGCCAGCAGCCAAGATCCCGGGCAGGGGGCGGTTGGGGCCAACGTCCTGACTTTC.